These 8 T cell receptor beta chains originate from one sample sequenced in a study of vaccination effects on CD4 cells after COVID-19. The table came from immunoSEQ multiplex PCR; TCRdb's copy has only in-frame clones and leaves some out. The table includes 42,000 or so clones, around 75% detected once. Antigen-specific CD4+ T cells were first expanded with viral peptide pools by the ViraFEST assay and only then sequenced. Culture proceeded for nine to ten days, and CD4+ T cells were then isolated. This individual tested PCR-positive for SARS-CoV-2 infection between March and December 2020. Their antigens remain unidentified. Material: CD4+ T cells from PBMCs cultured with a peptide pool, obtained before COVID-19 vaccination. The receptors were gathered from a human donor who had a prior SARS-CoV-2 infection.

The chain recombines TRBV7-2 with TRBJ2-1; D perhaps matches TRBD1 (5 bases). This CDR3 spans 14 amino acids. In germline, CDR1 is SGHTA, CDR2 FQGNSA. V lost 2 bases, J lost 5 bases, and 10 bases lay in between. The CDR3 DNA is TGTGCCAGCAGCTTAAGGGGTATTCACAATGAGCAGTTCTTC. Its translation: CASSLRGIHNEQFF.

The CDR3 sequence is CASSRVPGTSISETQYF. For the CDR3, the DNA is TGTGCCAGTAGTAGGGTACCCGGGACTAGCATATCGGAGACCCAGTACTTC. This chain connects TRBV19 to TRBJ2-5, with TRBD2 matching over 9 bases. CDR3 length: 17 amino acids. V lost 4 bases, J lost 5 bases, and 14 bases stayed unmatched. CDR1 and CDR2 (germline): LNHDA, SQIVND (reference sequence).

The genes are TRBV5-4 and TRBJ2-3; D is unresolved. The ends were cut back, 6 bases at V and 1 base at J, with 9 bases in the middle. This CDR3 comprises 13 residues. Per germline, CDR1 SGHNT and CDR2 YYREEE (reference sequence). The CDR3 DNA reads as TGTGCCAGCACCCAAAGCGGCACAGATACGCAGTATTTT. Its translation is CASTQSGTDTQYF.

The rearrangement uses TRBV6-5 and TRBJ1-5; D is possibly TRBD1 (6 bases). The CDR3 runs to 15 residues. The ends were cut back, 2 bases at V and 4 bases at J, with 12 bases in the middle. Per germline, CDR1 MNHEY and CDR2 SVGAGI. This chain's CDR3 is CASSYTGHLNQPQHF. In DNA form, the CDR3 reads TGTGCCAGCAGTTACACGGGACATTTAAATCAGCCCCAGCATTTT.

V and J are TRBV2 and TRBJ1-2; the D gene is possibly TRBD1 (5 bases). Germline CDR1 is SNHLY and CDR2 is FYNNEI. Deletions cut 5 bases from V and 6 bases from J, with 13 bases between. The CDR3 totals 13 residues. CDR3 bases: TGTGCCAGCAGTATTTACAGGTCAGATGGCTACACCTTC. Its translation: CASSIYRSDGYTF. The complete variable domain, with remaining parts taken from reference TRBV2 and TRBJ1-2, reads EPEVTQTPSHQVTQMGQEVILRCVPISNHLYFYWYRQILGQKVEFLVSFYNNEISEKSEIFDDQFSVERPDGSNFTLKIRSTKLEDSAMYFCASSIYRSDGYTFGSGTRLTVV.

This clone was detected a few times. The CDR3 protein is CASRAGTSGKETQYF. The CDR3 nucleotides read TGTGCCAGCAGGGCCGGGACTAGCGGAAAAGAGACCCAGTACTTC. The chain is built from TRBV11-3 and TRBJ2-5; 11 bases match TRBD2. With V trimmed by 6 bases and J by 3 bases, 6 bases remained unmatched. This CDR3 has 15 amino acids. CDR1 and CDR2 (germline): SGHNT, YENEEA. The variable domain in full, with the rest retrieved from reference TRBV11-3 and TRBJ2-5, is EAGVVQSPRYKIIEKKQPVAFWCNPISGHNTLYWYLQNLGQGPELLIRYENEEAVDDSQLPKDRFSAERLKGVDSTLKIQPAELGDSAVYLCASRAGTSGKETQYFGPGTRLLVL.

The chain employs TRBV7-9 and TRBJ1-1, with 10 bases aligning to TRBD1. V trimming: 5 bases; J trimming: 12 bases; junction bases outside the gene matches: 6. The germline gives CDR1 SEHNR, CDR2 FQNEAQ (reference sequence). This CDR3 is built from 12 residues. In DNA form, the CDR3 reads TGTGCCAGCAGCAACCGGGACAGGGGATCTTTCTTT. Its translation is CASSNRDRGSFF.

V usage is TRBV13 and J usage is TRBJ1-2; D is possibly TRBD1 (5 bases). From germline, CDR1 is PRHDT and CDR2 FYEKMQ (reference sequence). CDR3 length: 13 amino acids. Trimming shortened V by 1 base and J by 6 bases, and 9 bases separated the two germline ends. CDR3 amino acids: CASSLVRADGYTF. CDR3 coding DNA: TGTGCCAGCAGCTTAGTCAGGGCCGATGGCTACACCTTC.